The clone carrying this T cell receptor beta chain showed up just a few times. This entry comes from a study of identical twins. Template switching added a universal primer binding site, and final cDNA carried unique molecular identifiers. TCRdb reprocessed the 5' RACE reads with MiXCR, giving one entry per CDR3 protein. Here the sample spans approximately 470,000 distinct CDR3 sequences, over 12% being singletons. The length of the CDR3 is 16 residues. V was trimmed by 6 bases and J by 4 bases, leaving 18 bases between them. CDR1 is SEHNR and CDR2 is FQNEAQ in the germline V gene (reference sequence). These sequences were also reported in another study, on yellow fever vaccine responses in identical twins.

The sample consisted of CD4+ T cells sorted from blood. The chain carries TRBV7-9 and TRBJ2-2, with TRBD1 as a possible D gene (5 bases). This sequence originates from a woman younger than 30 in good health. DNA of the CDR3: TGTGCCAGCAGACCCCCCGGGCAGGGTTTCACCGGGGAGCTGTTTTTT. Its translation: CASRPPGQGFTGELFF.